The 17 T cell receptor beta chains below were found in one sample sequenced in a study of blood T cell repertoires in COVID-19. Repertoires were generated with immunoSEQ multiplex PCR, while TCRdb's copy carries only in-frame clones and drops some. In the table there are over 300,000 clones, nearly 90% of which are singletons. Source material: PBMCs or T cells enriched from blood (not recorded which). The source of these receptors is a woman in her twenties or thirties who had recovered from COVID-19.

A few counts support this clone. The rearrangement links TRBV5-4 to TRBJ1-1; D is unresolved. The CDR3 length is 12 residues. The germline V and J ends were trimmed by 0 bases and 6 bases, with 6 bases remaining between them. CDR1 SGHNT and CDR2 YYREEE come from the germline V gene (reference sequence). The CDR3 is CASSLGTSEAFF. DNA for the CDR3: TGTGCCAGCAGCTTGGGTACATCTGAAGCTTTCTTT.

The chain combines TRBV30 with TRBJ1-6; 9 bases line up with TRBD1. The CDR3 loop spans 15 amino acids. The V gene's germline CDR1 is GTSNPN and CDR2 SVGIG (reference sequence). J gave up 5 bases and V 2 bases, and 4 bases lay outside the gene matches. CDR3 coding DNA: TGTGCCTGGAGTAGGGGACAGGGAGATAATTCACCCCTCCACTTT. As protein: CAWSRGQGDNSPLHF.

This chain links TRBV20-1 with TRBJ1-1; no firm D call. The CDR3 is 15 amino acids. Germline V CDR1 and CDR2: DFQATT, SNEGSKA (reference sequence). V lost 3 bases, J lost 5 bases, and 19 bases lay in between. The CDR3, as DNA: TGCAGTGCTAGTCCTCCCGGGGTGGGCGGGACTGAAGCTTTCTTT. It is translated as CSASPPGVGGTEAFF.

CDR3 DNA sequence: TGTGCCAGCAGTTGGACAGCGAACACTGAAGCTTTCTTT. Translating gives CASSWTANTEAFF. The V gene is TRBV5-6, the J gene TRBJ1-1, with TRBD1 as a possible D gene (6 bases). This CDR3 has 13 amino acids. Germline V CDR1 and CDR2: SGHDT, YYEEEE. V was cut by 5 bases and J by 1 base, with 9 bases left in between.

The chain employs TRBV3-1 (or the pseudogene TRBV3-2) and TRBJ1-6, with 10 nucleotides matching TRBD1. The J segment lost 2 bases and the V segment lost 4 bases, leaving 2 bases of the junction unmatched. Germline V CDR1 and CDR2: LGHDT, YNNKEL (reference sequence). The CDR3 extends over 16 amino acids. DNA for the CDR3: TGTGCCAGCAGCCCGGACAGGGGGACCTATAATTCACCCCTCCACTTT. It encodes CASSPDRGTYNSPLHF.

J is TRBJ2-3 and V is TRBV2, with D possibly matching TRBD1 (5 bases). The CDR3 spans 16 residues. V was trimmed by 2 bases and J by 0 bases, leaving 12 bases between them. The V gene's germline CDR1 is SNHLY and CDR2 FYNNEI. CDR3 residues: CASSEFGATSTDTQYF. The CDR3 DNA reads as TGTGCCAGCAGTGAATTTGGGGCCACTAGCACAGATACGCAGTATTTT. The entire variable domain, with the rest obtained from reference TRBV2 and TRBJ2-3, is as follows: EPEVTQTPSHQVTQMGQEVILRCVPISNHLYFYWYRQILGQKVEFLVSFYNNEISEKSEIFDDQFSVERPDGSNFTLKIRSTKLEDSAMYFCASSEFGATSTDTQYFGPGTRLTVL.

The CDR3 bases are TGTGCCAGTAGGAAAGCGACAGGGTTTGGCGAGCAGTACTTC. Translation gives CASRKATGFGEQYF. The chain employs TRBV19 and TRBJ2-7; 7 bases match TRBD1. Germline lookup yields CDR1 LNHDA and CDR2 SQIVND (reference sequence). This CDR3 is built from 14 residues. V trimming: 6 bases; J trimming: 6 bases; junction bases outside the gene matches: 11.

Details on this clone: This specimen includes other DNA sequences encoding the same CDR3. The rearrangement links TRBV5-6 to TRBJ1-5, with TRBD1 as a possible D gene (5 bases). Trimming removed 5 bases at V and 3 bases at J, with 9 bases between. The germline CDR1 and CDR2 sequences are SGHDT and YYEEEE. This CDR3 contains 13 residues. The CDR3 DNA is TGTGCCAGCAGTCAAGGGGCCAATCAGCCCCAGCATTTT. It yields the protein CASSQGANQPQHF. Using reference TRBV5-6 and TRBJ1-5 for the parts outside the CDR3, the full variable domain is DAGVTQSPTHLIKTRGQQVTLRCSPKSGHDTVSWYQQALGQGPQFIFQYYEEEERQRGNFPDRFSGHQFPNYSSELNVNALLLGDSALYLCASSQGANQPQHFGDGTRLSIL.

The rearrangement uses TRBV7-3 and TRBJ1-3; the D gene is possibly TRBD1 (5 bases). Germline V gives CDR1 SGHTA, CDR2 FQGTGA. The V and J ends lost 0 bases and 4 bases respectively, with 10 bases between them. This CDR3 is 15 amino acids long. CDR3 protein: CASSLTGTAGNTIYF. CDR3 nucleotides: TGTGCCAGCAGCTTAACCGGGACTGCCGGAAACACCATATATTTT.

The V call is TRBV25-1, the J call TRBJ1-2; tentative D call: TRBD1 (5 bases). The germline V and J ends were trimmed by 5 bases and 8 bases, with 18 bases remaining between them. This CDR3 is built from 14 residues. Germline CDR1 is MGHDK and CDR2 is SYGVNS. CDR3 nucleotides: TGTGCCAGCAGTCTACGGAGCGGGGGGAGCGGCTACACCTTC. Its translation is CASSLRSGGSGYTF.

For the CDR3, the DNA is TGTGCCAGCAGCACCGCCCCCGGGACACGTCTTGGCTACACCTTC. It specifies CASSTAPGTRLGYTF. J is TRBJ1-2 and V is TRBV5-6, with D tentatively TRBD1 (6 bases). Germline lookup yields CDR1 SGHDT and CDR2 YYEEEE. This CDR3 has 15 residues. V was trimmed by 4 bases and J by 7 bases, leaving 20 bases between them.

The rearrangement joins TRBV9 to TRBJ1-5; D may be TRBD1 (5 bases). The CDR3 is made up of 15 amino acids. Trimming left V 3 bases short and J 7 bases short, with 17 bases between. Germline V CDR1 and CDR2: SGDLS, YYNGEE. The CDR3 DNA sequence: TGTGCCAGCAGCGAAAGGGCAGGGTATGGCCAGCCCCAGCATTTT. It is translated as CASSERAGYGQPQHF.

V gene TRBV18 combines with J gene TRBJ2-2; 7 bases map to TRBD1. In germline, CDR1 is KGHSH, CDR2 LQKENI. V dropped 6 bases and J dropped 4; count of bases not matched to a gene: 8. This CDR3 region has 15 residues. The CDR3 DNA sequence: TGTGCCAGCTCCCCTAGGGGGCGGAGCACCGGGGAGCTGTTTTTT. Amino acids: CASSPRGRSTGELFF.

The chain employs TRBV13 and TRBJ1-3, with D unresolved. The CDR3 runs to 15 residues. V was trimmed by 5 bases and J by 2 bases, leaving 13 bases between them. Germline V gene lookup returns CDR1 PRHDT and CDR2 FYEKMQ (reference sequence). The CDR3 loop is CASSRRFSAGNTIYF. CDR3 in DNA: TGTGCCAGCAGCCGAAGGTTTAGCGCTGGAAACACCATATATTTT.

This clone appeared a single time. The CDR3 DNA is TGTGCCAGTAGTATAGCGGGGAGGATCGCCTACGAGCAGTACTTC. Amino acid sequence: CASSIAGRIAYEQYF. The chain carries TRBV19 and TRBJ2-7; possibly TRBD2 for D (6 bases). This CDR3 is built from 15 residues. CDR1 is LNHDA, CDR2 SQIVND, per germline (reference sequence). V was shortened by 1 base and J by 2 bases, with 12 bases between the two germline ends.

The J gene is TRBJ2-3, the V gene TRBV7-6; 7 positions agree with TRBD1. The CDR3 totals 16 residues. With V trimmed by 1 base and J by 4 bases, 8 bases remained unmatched. Per germline, CDR1 SGHVS and CDR2 FNYEAQ. The CDR3 loop is CASSLGTGALPDTQYF. CDR3 nucleotides: TGTGCCAGCAGCTTAGGTACAGGGGCACTACCAGATACGCAGTATTTT.

The chain joins TRBV12-3 or TRBV12-4 to TRBJ1-2; possibly TRBD1 for D (5 bases). V gave up 3 bases and J gave up 3 bases, with 8 bases separating them. There are 13 residues in the CDR3. The CDR3 loop is CASSFSGDYGYTF. The CDR3 bases are TGTGCCAGCAGTTTCTCGGGGGACTATGGCTACACCTTC.